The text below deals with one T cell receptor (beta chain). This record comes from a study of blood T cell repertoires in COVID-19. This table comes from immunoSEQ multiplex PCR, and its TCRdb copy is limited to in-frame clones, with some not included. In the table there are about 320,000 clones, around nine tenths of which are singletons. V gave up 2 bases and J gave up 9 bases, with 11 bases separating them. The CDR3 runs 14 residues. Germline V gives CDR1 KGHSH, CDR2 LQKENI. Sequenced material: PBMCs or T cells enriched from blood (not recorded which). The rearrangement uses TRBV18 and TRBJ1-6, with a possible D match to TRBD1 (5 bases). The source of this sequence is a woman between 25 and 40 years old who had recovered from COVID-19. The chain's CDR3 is CASSPDVRGSPLHF. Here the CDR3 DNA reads TGTGCCAGCTCACCAGATGTAAGGGGTTCACCCCTCCACTTT.